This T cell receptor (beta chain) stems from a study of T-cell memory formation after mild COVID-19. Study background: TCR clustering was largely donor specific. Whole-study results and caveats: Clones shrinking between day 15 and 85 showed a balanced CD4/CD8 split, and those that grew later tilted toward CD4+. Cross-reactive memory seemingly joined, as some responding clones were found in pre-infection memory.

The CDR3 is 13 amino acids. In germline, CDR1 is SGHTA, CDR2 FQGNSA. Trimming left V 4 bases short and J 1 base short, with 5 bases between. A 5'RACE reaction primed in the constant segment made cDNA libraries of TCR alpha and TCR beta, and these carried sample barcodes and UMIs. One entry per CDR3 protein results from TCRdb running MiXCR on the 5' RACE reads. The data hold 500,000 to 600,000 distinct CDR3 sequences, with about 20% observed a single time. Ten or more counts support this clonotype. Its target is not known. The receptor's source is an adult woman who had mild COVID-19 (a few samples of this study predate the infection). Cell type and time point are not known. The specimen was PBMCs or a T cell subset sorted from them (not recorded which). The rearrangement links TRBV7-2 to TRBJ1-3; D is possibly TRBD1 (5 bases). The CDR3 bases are TGTGCCAGCAGCTCAGGGTCTGGAAACACCATATATTTT. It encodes CASSSGSGNTIYF.